The 5 T cell receptor beta chains listed next were all sequenced from one sample in a study of blood T cell repertoires in COVID-19. Measured with immunoSEQ multiplex PCR; TCRdb has only the in-frame clones, and not every one. The data contain 80,000 to 100,000 clones, 75% to 90% of them seen just once; the ten biggest clones take up roughly a sixth. The sample consisted of peripheral blood. Source of these receptors: a woman aged 80 or older with acute or convalescent COVID-19.

The chain links TRBV7-3 to TRBJ2-2; 8 bases are shared with TRBD2. This CDR3 comprises 15 residues. The V gene's germline CDR1 is SGHTA and CDR2 FQGTGA. V was pared by 5 bases and J by 3 bases, with 5 bases of the junction left unmatched. The CDR3 DNA reads as TGTGCCAGCAGCCCTATAGCGGGGCACACCGGGGAGCTGTTTTTT. Its translation: CASSPIAGHTGELFF.

The rearrangement uses TRBV6-1 and TRBJ2-1; the D gene is possibly TRBD2 (7 bases). Germline loops: CDR1 MNHNS, CDR2 SASEGT. The CDR3 has 16 residues. The V end lost 2 bases, the J end lost 3 bases, and 14 bases lay between the germline ends. As DNA, the CDR3 is TGTGCCAGCAGTGAACTCGGGGGCGGGGGCTACAATGAGCAGTTCTTC. Encoded protein: CASSELGGGGYNEQFF.

The chain links TRBV5-1 to TRBJ2-7, with a possible D match to TRBD1 (6 bases). In germline, CDR1 is SGHRS, CDR2 YFSETQ. Trimming stripped 4 bases from V and 2 bases from J, with 13 bases between. This CDR3 spans 14 amino acids. CDR3 amino acids: CASSATGTTYEQYF. The CDR3 DNA follows: TGCGCCAGCAGCGCTACCGGGACAACCTACGAGCAGTACTTC.

V gene TRBV12-3 or TRBV12-4 combines with J gene TRBJ1-2, with D perhaps matching TRBD1 (6 bases). The CDR3 extends over 12 amino acids. V lost 6 bases, J lost 5 bases, and 10 bases lay in between. The CDR3, as DNA: TGTGCCAGCAGCTGGGACACGTATGGCTACACCTTC. Its translation: CASSWDTYGYTF.

A note on this clone: Its ends do not fully match the called genes, so a read error is possible. V gene TRBV6-1 combines with J gene TRBJ1-3, with 7 bases matching TRBD1. The CDR3 spans 14 residues. CDR1 is MNHNS and CDR2 is SASEGT in the germline V gene. DNA of the CDR3: TGTGCCAGCAGGGAAGACAGGGTTGGAAACACCATATATTTT. Translating it yields CASREDRVGNTIYF.